Following are 26 T cell receptor beta chains from one sample sequenced in a study of shared clonotypes between healthy human individuals. Assay: immunoSEQ multiplex PCR; the TCRdb copy retains only in-frame clones and omits some. The top ten hold 0.3% to 0.4% of the sample, which has about 2.3 million clones, more than 85% seen once. Source material: naive CD4+ T cells from PBMCs. Subset here: CD45RA+ positively selected. These receptors came from a man between 18 and 35 years old in good health. Some clones in this sample may be carry-over from other donors' samples.

The chain joins TRBV16 to TRBJ1-4, with 9 bases identical to TRBD1. There are 14 residues in the CDR3. Germline assignment: CDR1 KGHSY and CDR2 FQNENV. V lost 4 bases, J lost 6 bases, and 3 bases stayed unmatched. The CDR3 nucleotides are TGTGCCAGCAGCCCACAGGGGGCGGATGAAAAACTGTTTTTT. Its protein is CASSPQGADEKLFF.

Note on this clone: Other DNA sequences in this sample translate to the same CDR3. The chain combines TRBV5-4 with TRBJ2-7, with TRBD1 matching over 8 bases. This CDR3 contains 15 residues. V shed 0 bases and J 0 bases; nucleotides not matched to a gene: 2. Germline V gives CDR1 SGHNT, CDR2 YYREEE (reference sequence). In DNA form, the CDR3 reads TGTGCCAGCAGCTTGGGCACAGGGGGCTCCTACGAGCAGTACTTC. This encodes CASSLGTGGSYEQYF.

J is TRBJ1-6 and V is TRBV6-5; the D is unclear. CDR1 and CDR2 (germline): MNHEY, SVGAGI. V was clipped by 5 bases and J by 6 bases, with 8 bases between them. The CDR3 extends over 13 amino acids. The CDR3 nucleotides are TGTGCCAGCAGTGTCGGGGTTAATTCACCCCTCCACTTT. It yields the protein CASSVGVNSPLHF.

This chain uses TRBV7-3 with TRBJ2-1; tentatively, D is TRBD1 or TRBD2 (5 bases each). The V end lost 5 bases, the J end lost 7 bases, and 21 bases lay between the germline ends. Germline CDR1 and CDR2: SGHTA and FQGTGA. The CDR3 is 16 residues long. The CDR3 nucleotides read TGTGCCAGCAGCAAAGGCCCAGACAGCCGGAGGAATGAGCAGTTCTTC. Translating it yields CASSKGPDSRRNEQFF.

The V call is TRBV7-2, the J call TRBJ2-5; no reliable D call. The ends were cut back, 1 base at V and 5 bases at J, with 11 bases in the middle. Per germline, CDR1 SGHTA and CDR2 FQGNSA. The length of the CDR3 is 14 residues. The CDR3 sequence is CASSLVGNGETQYF. CDR3 DNA sequence: TGTGCCAGCAGCTTAGTTGGGAACGGGGAGACCCAGTACTTC.

The V call is TRBV5-1, the J call TRBJ1-3; D is ambiguous. The V end was cut by 0 bases, the J end by 1 base, with 11 bases between. Germline CDR1 and CDR2: SGHRS and YFSETQ. The CDR3 consists of 16 residues. This CDR3 is CASSLDTSSSGNTIYF. The CDR3 DNA reads TGCGCCAGCAGCTTGGATACCAGTTCTTCTGGAAACACCATATATTTT. Looking up the rest from reference TRBV5-1 and TRBJ1-3 gives the full variable domain: KAGVTQTPRYLIKTRGQQVTLSCSPISGHRSVSWYQQTPGQGLQFLFEYFSETQRNKGNFPGRFSGRQFSNSRSEMNVSTLELGDSALYLCASSLDTSSSGNTIYFGEGSWLTVV.

This clone was detected only a few times. The chain combines TRBV29-1 with TRBJ2-7; 10 nucleotides align to TRBD2. Per germline, CDR1 SQVTM and CDR2 ANQGSEA. This CDR3 contains 15 residues. J lost 2 bases, V lost 7 bases, and 11 bases had no gene match. In nucleotides, the CDR3 is TGCAGCGCCAGGAAGCGGGAGGGTCCCCCCTACGAGCAGTACTTC. This gives the protein CSARKREGPPYEQYF.

The chain has TRBV6-5 and TRBJ2-7; 7 bases fit TRBD1. This CDR3 contains 14 residues. Germline V gene lookup returns CDR1 MNHEY and CDR2 SVGAGI. V was pared by 3 bases and J by 6 bases, with 8 bases of the junction left unmatched. Here the CDR3 DNA reads TGTGCCAGCAGTTATAACAGGGGTTTGAGCGAGCAGTACTTC. Residues: CASSYNRGLSEQYF.

The V and J genes are TRBV7-2 and TRBJ2-7; 8 positions agree with TRBD2. Germline-derived CDR1 and CDR2 are SGHTA and FQGNSA. V lost 2 bases and J lost 3; bases outside the gene matches: 12. The CDR3 runs 17 residues. CDR3 sequence: CASSLTPTSGGFYEQYF. The DNA for the CDR3 is TGTGCCAGCAGCTTAACGCCAACTAGCGGAGGGTTCTACGAGCAGTACTTC.

V gene TRBV29-1 combines with J gene TRBJ2-3, with D unresolved. V shed 3 bases and J shed 1 base, with 11 bases lying between them. CDR1 is SQVTM and CDR2 is ANQGSEA in the germline V gene. The CDR3 consists of 14 residues. The CDR3: CSVDRTAGTDTQYF. Here the CDR3 DNA reads TGCAGCGTTGATCGTACGGCGGGCACAGATACGCAGTATTTT.

Details on this clone: Different DNA sequences within this sample yield the same CDR3. The rearrangement uses TRBV7-9 and TRBJ2-3; 13 bases align to TRBD2. V shed 5 bases and J 3 bases; nucleotides not matched to a gene: 5. Germline CDR1 reads SEHNR; CDR2 reads FQNEAQ (reference sequence). The CDR3 has 16 residues. The CDR3 reads CASSPGLAGVTDTQYF. In nucleotides, the CDR3 is TGTGCCAGCAGCCCAGGACTAGCGGGAGTGACAGATACGCAGTATTTT.

The J gene is TRBJ2-1, the V gene TRBV7-9; D may match TRBD1 or TRBD2 (5 bases each). The V gene lost 1 base and the J gene lost 12 bases, with 10 bases spanning the gap. This CDR3 has 12 amino acids. Germline V CDR1 and CDR2: SEHNR, FQNEAQ (reference sequence). This CDR3 reads CASSLEVGGQFF. CDR3 nucleotide sequence: TGTGCCAGCAGCTTAGAGGTTGGGGGGCAGTTCTTC.

This clone was detected only once. The chain recombines TRBV6-1 with TRBJ1-4; weak D call: TRBD1 (6 bases). The CDR3 is made up of 15 amino acids. The V and J ends lost 6 bases and 7 bases respectively, with 18 bases between them. Looked up from germline, CDR1 is MNHNS and CDR2 is SASEGT. DNA of the CDR3: TGTGCCAGCAGGGACCGGGGGGCGGGCGGTGAAAAACTGTTTTTT. Translation: CASRDRGAGGEKLFF.

The V call is TRBV7-3, the J call TRBJ2-2; D is ambiguous. Trimming pared 2 bases from V and 0 bases from J, leaving 10 bases between. CDR1 is SGHTA and CDR2 is FQGTGA in the germline V gene. This CDR3 is built from 16 residues. CDR3 nucleotide sequence: TGTGCCAGCAGCTTACTTTCCAGGCCGAACACCGGGGAGCTGTTTTTT. Translation gives CASSLLSRPNTGELFF.

The sample holds a few counts of this clone. The chain couples TRBV5-4 to TRBJ1-1; 7 nucleotides agree with TRBD1. This CDR3 contains 13 residues. The V segment lost 5 bases and the J segment 3 bases; nucleotides outside the gene matches: 4. Germline V gives CDR1 SGHNT, CDR2 YYREEE (reference sequence). The chain's CDR3 is CASRTQGDTEAFF. CDR3 DNA: TGTGCCAGCAGGACCCAGGGGGACACTGAAGCTTTCTTT.

This chain connects TRBV27 to TRBJ2-5; D possibly corresponds to TRBD2 (7 bases). The germline gives CDR1 MNHEY, CDR2 SMNVEV (reference sequence). Trimming cost V 6 bases and J 5 bases, with 16 bases left between them. This CDR3 contains 14 residues. CDR3 in DNA: TGTGCCAGCAGCGCATACGGGGGGCGTGAGACCCAGTACTTC. Residues: CASSAYGGRETQYF.

This clone appeared once. The junction and the germline gene differ at one end; a read error may be behind it. The rearrangement uses TRBV11-2 and TRBJ2-7, with 7 bases fitting TRBD2. The germline gives CDR1 SGHAT, CDR2 FQNNGV. CDR3 length equals 13 residues. CDR3 residues: CASSLLLRDYSHF. CDR3 sequence (DNA): TGTGCCAGCAGCTTATTACTCCGGGACTATTCCCACTTC.

V gene TRBV28 combines with J gene TRBJ1-1; 9 bases fit TRBD1. Germline V gene data show CDR1 as MDHEN and CDR2 as SYDVKM. J gave up 6 bases and V 6 bases, and 8 bases lay outside the gene matches. The CDR3 runs 14 residues. The CDR3 DNA follows: TGTGCCAGCAGCTACGGGACAGGGAGCCCTGAAGCTTTCTTT. Translated, it gives CASSYGTGSPEAFF.

The chain links TRBV5-1 to TRBJ2-3, with TRBD2 matching 14 bases. The CDR3 has 19 residues. Per germline, CDR1 SGHRS and CDR2 YFSETQ. The J segment lost 5 bases and the V segment lost 3 bases, leaving 14 bases of the junction unmatched. The CDR3 region is CASSSGTSGSRISVDTQYF. As DNA, the CDR3 is TGCGCCAGCAGCTCCGGGACTAGCGGGAGTCGAATTTCCGTAGATACGCAGTATTTT.

The chain recombines TRBV11-2 with TRBJ2-3; TRBD2 agrees at 7 bases. The CDR3 has 14 residues. The V and J ends lost 1 base and 4 bases, in that order; junction bases with no gene match: 2. Germline loops: CDR1 SGHAT, CDR2 FQNNGV. The CDR3 loop is CASSLGGSADTQYF. In DNA, the CDR3 is TGTGCCAGCAGCTTAGGCGGGAGTGCAGATACGCAGTATTTT.

V usage is TRBV5-1 and J usage is TRBJ1-1; no clear D. The CDR3 sequence is 15 residues long. Germline V gene lookup returns CDR1 SGHRS and CDR2 YFSETQ. Trimming shortened V by 5 bases and J by 3 bases, and 17 bases separated the two germline ends. The chain's CDR3 is CASRFALTGDTEAFF. The CDR3, as DNA: TGCGCCAGCAGGTTTGCCCTGACCGGGGACACTGAAGCTTTCTTT.

The chain combines TRBV25-1 with TRBJ2-1; maybe TRBD2 (6 bases). The CDR3 is 14 residues long. In germline, CDR1 is MGHDK, CDR2 SYGVNS. The V and J ends lost 5 bases and 10 bases respectively, with 18 bases between them. CDR3 in amino acids: CASSLEGAPREQFF. The CDR3 DNA is TGTGCCAGCAGTCTGGAGGGAGCCCCTCGGGAGCAGTTCTTC.

This clone was seen once. The chain links TRBV28 to TRBJ1-2; no firm D call. V shed 5 bases and J shed 8 bases, with 15 bases lying between them. Germline V CDR1 and CDR2: MDHEN, SYDVKM. The CDR3 spans 13 residues. The CDR3 loop is CASSPGRLKGYTF. Written as DNA, the CDR3 is TGTGCCAGCAGTCCTGGACGGCTGAAAGGCTACACCTTC.

The chain uses TRBV28 and TRBJ2-7; 8 nucleotides agree with TRBD1. The CDR3 is made up of 14 amino acids. Unmatched junction bases numbered 8, after V lost 6 bases and J lost 4 bases. Germline assignment: CDR1 MDHEN and CDR2 SYDVKM. The CDR3 DNA reads as TGTGCCAGCAGGTACGACCGGGACAGGTACGAGCAGTACTTC. Its protein product is CASRYDRDRYEQYF.

The rearrangement joins TRBV2 to TRBJ2-2; D remains ambiguous. Trimming removed 6 bases from V and 5 bases from J, with 16 bases in between. Germline-derived CDR1 and CDR2 are SNHLY and FYNNEI. The CDR3 runs to 15 residues. The chain's CDR3 is CASRGGVLETGELFF. Here the CDR3 DNA reads TGTGCCAGCAGAGGTGGGGTTTTAGAGACCGGGGAGCTGTTTTTT.

The V and J genes are TRBV10-1 and TRBJ2-5; the D gene is possibly TRBD2 (5 bases). CDR1 is WNHNN and CDR2 is SYGVQD in the germline V gene (reference sequence). The CDR3 loop spans 14 amino acids. The V and J ends lost 10 bases and 3 bases respectively, with 18 bases between them. CDR3 sequence reads: CAKPACGLEETQYF. DNA of the CDR3: TGCGCCAAACCAGCATGTGGACTGGAAGAGACCCAGTACTTC.